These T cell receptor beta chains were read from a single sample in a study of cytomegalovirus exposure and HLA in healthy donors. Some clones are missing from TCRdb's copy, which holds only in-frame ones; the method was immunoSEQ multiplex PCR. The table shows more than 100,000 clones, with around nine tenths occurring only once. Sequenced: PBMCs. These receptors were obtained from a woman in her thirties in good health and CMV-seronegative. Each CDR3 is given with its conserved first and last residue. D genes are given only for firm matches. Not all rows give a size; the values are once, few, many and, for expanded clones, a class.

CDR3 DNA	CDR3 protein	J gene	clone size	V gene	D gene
TGTGCCAGCAGCCACCACTCGACTAGGCGGGGGGGCGTAGAGACCCAGTACTTC	CASSHHSTRRGGVETQYF	TRBJ2-5	.	TRBV9	TRBD2
TGTGCCATCAGTGAGTCAAGCGGGAGGTTCTCCTACGAGCAGTACTTC	CAISESSGRFSYEQYF	TRBJ2-7	few	TRBV10-3	TRBD2
TGCGCCAGCAGCTTAACTAGCAACGCCTACGAGCAGTACTTC	CASSLTSNAYEQYF	TRBJ2-7	.	TRBV5-1	.
TGCGCCAGCGGGGAACAGGGGAACACTGAAGCTTTCTTT	CASGEQGNTEAFF	TRBJ1-1	.	TRBV5-1	.
TGTGCCTACAGTAGGGGGACTAGCGGGACGCGCGATACGCAGTATTTT	CAYSRGTSGTRDTQYF	TRBJ2-3	.	TRBV30	TRBD2
TGTGCCAGCAGCCGTCTGACTAGCGGGGGTAACACCGGGGAGCTGTTTTTT	CASSRLTSGGNTGELFF	TRBJ2-2	few	TRBV5-6	TRBD2
TGTGCCAGTAGTAGACCCGGGAGCATCCACGAGCAGTACTTC	CASSRPGSIHEQYF	TRBJ2-7	.	TRBV19	.
TGTGCCAGCAGTGACCAACAGGGGGCTGGAGGCTACACCTTC	CASSDQQGAGGYTF	TRBJ1-2	.	TRBV6-4	TRBD1
TGCGCCAGCAACTTGGACAACAATCAGCCCCAGCATTTT	CASNLDNNQPQHF	TRBJ1-5	.	TRBV5-1	.
TGTGCCAGCAGCCCCCAGGCCCCGAACACCGGGGAGCTGTTTTTT	CASSPQAPNTGELFF	TRBJ2-2	few	TRBV7-3	.
TGTGCCACCCTTCCGGGACATAACAACTATGGCTACACCTTC	CATLPGHNNYGYTF	TRBJ1-2	once	TRBV19	.
TGTGCCAGCAGTTTAGGATCGGGACTAGCGCTCTACAATGAGCAGTTCTTC	CASSLGSGLALYNEQFF	TRBJ2-1	.	TRBV27	TRBD2
TGTGCCAGCAGTTCTCCGGGACAGGGGGCACCCTACGAGCAGTACTTC	CASSSPGQGAPYEQYF	TRBJ2-7	.	TRBV28	TRBD1
TGTGCCAGCAGTGAAGTAGGGGGCAGTTACGAGCAGTACTTC	CASSEVGGSYEQYF	TRBJ2-7	.	TRBV2	TRBD1
TGTGCCAGTAGTTTTGGGGGCCGTAGCGGGAGAGAGCAGTACTTC	CASSFGGRSGREQYF	TRBJ2-7	.	TRBV19	TRBD2
TGTGCCAGCAGCTTAAAACTGGGACAGGGGGCTGAAACTTTTTTT	CASSLKLGQGAETFF	TRBJ1-4	.	TRBV7-2	TRBD1
TGTGCCAGCAGCAAAGATGTGAGGGACAGGGGCTTCCCTGAAAAACTGTTTTTT	CASSKDVRDRGFPEKLFF	TRBJ1-4	.	TRBV21-1	.
TGTGCCAGCAGCTTGGACGGGGTTGGGGACATTCAGTACTTC	CASSLDGVGDIQYF	TRBJ2-4	.	TRBV5-8	.
TGTGCCACCCTAGGTCCAGGGAGGTTTTGTGAAAAACTGTTTTTT	CATLGPGRFCEKLFF	TRBJ1-4	once	TRBV19	.
TGTGCCATCAGTGGCCCCTCCCGGGGCTACACCTTC	CAISGPSRGYTF	TRBJ1-2	.	TRBV10-3	.
TGCGCCAGCAGCCAACCCCCAGGAGGGGACCATAGCACAGATACGCAGTATTTT	CASSQPPGGDHSTDTQYF	TRBJ2-3	.	TRBV4-1	.
TGCGCCAGCAGCGCCCTAGGGGGAAGGGACCAGTACTTC	CASSALGGRDQYF	TRBJ2-5	.	TRBV5-1	.
TGTGCCAGCAGTCCCCCCCCGTGGCGAGCGGGAAACCCTATCAGTGAGCAGTTCTTC	CASSPPPWRAGNPISEQFF	TRBJ2-1	once	TRBV28	TRBD2
TGTGCCAGCAGCTTAGCGGGTGAGGGCCCAGATACGCAGTATTTT	CASSLAGEGPDTQYF	TRBJ2-3	.	TRBV7-9	.
TGCAGTGCCACCAGGGAGGTCGGCCAGTTCTTC	CSATREVGQFF	TRBJ2-1	once	TRBV20-1	.
TGTGCCAGCAGCCTAGGACAGGGGCGTACTAATGAAAAACTGTTTTTT	CASSLGQGRTNEKLFF	TRBJ1-4	once	TRBV4-2	TRBD1
TGTGCCAGTAGTATGGTGGGGGCCCGCAATCAGCCCCAGCATTTT	CASSMVGARNQPQHF	TRBJ1-5	.	TRBV19	.
TGTGCCAGCAGCTGGGGGGGAGGCACTGAAGCTTTCTTT	CASSWGGGTEAFF	TRBJ1-1	.	TRBV7-8	.
TGTGCCAGCAGCGCCGGACTCCCGGGAGAGCCCCAGCATTTT	CASSAGLPGEPQHF	TRBJ1-5	.	TRBV9	.
TGTGCCAGCAGTTTTACTAGCGGGGCAGCAGATACGCAGTATTTT	CASSFTSGAADTQYF	TRBJ2-3	.	TRBV27	TRBD2
TGCAGCGTCACCCCATTGAGGAGCACTGAAGCTTTCTTT	CSVTPLRSTEAFF	TRBJ1-1	few	TRBV29-1	.
TGCGCCAGCAGCCAAGTGGGGGGGACTGGGCAATACGGCCGTAATTCACCCCTCCACTTT	CASSQVGGTGQYGRNSPLHF	TRBJ1-6	.	TRBV4-3	.
TGTGCCAGCAGCCCAGACAGCCGCGGGGGGCCCCAGCATTTT	CASSPDSRGGPQHF	TRBJ1-5	.	TRBV7-9	.
TGTGCCAGCTCACTTGGCCGGACTTCTTCCTACGAGCAGTACTTC	CASSLGRTSSYEQYF	TRBJ2-7	.	TRBV18	.
TGCAGCGTAGAAATGGGACTTCTGCGGTTTTACGAGCAGTACTTC	CSVEMGLLRFYEQYF	TRBJ2-7	.	TRBV29-1	.
TGTGCCAGCAGCTCCGGACAGGTTAACGTGAACACTGAAGCTTTCTTT	CASSSGQVNVNTEAFF	TRBJ1-1	.	TRBV7-9	TRBD1
TGTGCCAGCAGCAAGACAGTTAACAATGAGCAGTTCTTC	CASSKTVNNEQFF	TRBJ2-1	.	TRBV5-4	.
TGTGCCAGCAGTTTACAGGGGGCGGGTGGGGACAATGAGCAGTTCTTC	CASSLQGAGGDNEQFF	TRBJ2-1	.	TRBV6-5	TRBD1